A selection of T cell receptor beta chains follows, all from one sample in a study of T cell responses to AZD1222 COVID-19 vaccine. Generated by immunoSEQ multiplex PCR, the TCRdb table keeps only in-frame clones and is missing some. The sample lists about 180,000 clones, around 89% occurring once. Source: peripheral blood, taken 28 days after the second AZD1222 dose. These receptors came from an adult who received the AZD1222 COVID-19 vaccine. CDR3s include the opening cysteine and the closing phenylalanine or tryptophan. Fields, in order: V gene, CDR3 length, clone size, D gene, J gene, CDR3 DNA, CDR3 protein. A D gene is named only where the DNA matches it firmly. Where a row states a size, it is once, few, many or the class of an expanded clone; other rows omit it.

V gene: TRBV4-3; CDR3 length: 16; clone size: .; D gene: .; J gene: TRBJ2-7; CDR3 DNA: TGCGCCAGCAGCCAAAACCCGCGGGACAAGATCTACGAGCAGTACTTC; CDR3 protein: CASSQNPRDKIYEQYF
V gene: TRBV27; CDR3 length: 14; clone size: once; D gene: .; J gene: TRBJ2-5; CDR3 DNA: TGTGCCAGCAGTTTTGGTAGTCCTCGGGAGACCCAGTACTTC; CDR3 protein: CASSFGSPRETQYF
V gene: TRBV3-1/TRBV3-2; CDR3 length: 13; clone size: once; D gene: .; J gene: TRBJ1-5; CDR3 DNA: TGTGCCAGCAGCCAAGGCGGTCTACAGCCCCAGCATTTT; CDR3 protein: CASSQGGLQPQHF
V gene: TRBV28; CDR3 length: 14; clone size: once; D gene: .; J gene: TRBJ1-2; CDR3 DNA: TGTGCCAGCAGTTTATCGGGGGGCAATGGCGGCTACACCTTC; CDR3 protein: CASSLSGGNGGYTF
V gene: TRBV28; CDR3 length: 16; clone size: once; D gene: TRBD2; J gene: TRBJ2-3; CDR3 DNA: TGTGCCAGCAGTCCCCCGGGACTAGCGGGAGTGGATACGCAGTATTTT; CDR3 protein: CASSPPGLAGVDTQYF
V gene: TRBV6-2/TRBV6-3; CDR3 length: 15; clone size: once; D gene: TRBD1; J gene: TRBJ1-5; CDR3 DNA: TGTGCCAGCAGTTACGGGGACAGGATTAATCAGCCCCAGCATTTT; CDR3 protein: CASSYGDRINQPQHF
V gene: TRBV28; CDR3 length: 15; clone size: .; D gene: TRBD1; J gene: TRBJ2-3; CDR3 DNA: TGTGCCAGCAGAACAGACAGGGCAAACACAGATACGCAGTATTTT; CDR3 protein: CASRTDRANTDTQYF
V gene: TRBV11-2; CDR3 length: 16; clone size: .; D gene: TRBD1; J gene: TRBJ2-1; CDR3 DNA: TGTGCCAGCAGCCCGGCCGGGACAGGGGTCTACAATGAGCAGTTCTTC; CDR3 protein: CASSPAGTGVYNEQFF
V gene: TRBV7-8; CDR3 length: 14; clone size: .; D gene: .; J gene: TRBJ2-5; CDR3 DNA: TGTGCCAGCTCCAGGAGGGAGACGACAGAGACCCAGTACTTC; CDR3 protein: CASSRRETTETQYF
V gene: TRBV12-2; CDR3 length: 16; clone size: .; D gene: .; J gene: TRBJ2-2; CDR3 DNA: TGTGCAAGTCAACCGAACCCCAAGGGGCTAACCGGGGAGCTGTTTTTT; CDR3 protein: CASQPNPKGLTGELFF
V gene: TRBV12-3/TRBV12-4; CDR3 length: 13; clone size: .; D gene: .; J gene: TRBJ2-1; CDR3 DNA: TGTGCCAGCAGTTTATCGGGGGGCGATGAGCAGTTCTTC; CDR3 protein: CASSLSGGDEQFF
V gene: TRBV19; CDR3 length: 16; clone size: .; D gene: TRBD2; J gene: TRBJ2-3; CDR3 DNA: TGTGCCAGTACCCTACTAGCGGGAGGTCGAACAGATACGCAGTATTTT; CDR3 protein: CASTLLAGGRTDTQYF
V gene: TRBV27; CDR3 length: 13; clone size: .; D gene: .; J gene: TRBJ1-5; CDR3 DNA: TGTGCCAGCTCTGGGGAAAGGGGGCAGCCCCAGCATTTT; CDR3 protein: CASSGERGQPQHF
V gene: TRBV12-3/TRBV12-4; CDR3 length: 11; clone size: .; D gene: .; J gene: TRBJ2-7; CDR3 DNA: TGTGCCAGCAGCCCCCTCGGCGAGCAGTACTTC; CDR3 protein: CASSPLGEQYF
V gene: TRBV5-1; CDR3 length: 16; clone size: .; D gene: TRBD2; J gene: TRBJ2-7; CDR3 DNA: TGCGCCAGCAGCTCGGGGACTAGCGGGAGAGTTCACGAGCAGTACTTC; CDR3 protein: CASSSGTSGRVHEQYF
V gene: TRBV10-2; CDR3 length: 14; clone size: .; D gene: .; J gene: TRBJ1-6; CDR3 DNA: TGCGCCAGCAGTGAGCTCCAGGGAAAATCACCCCTCCACTTT; CDR3 protein: CASSELQGKSPLHF
V gene: TRBV6-5; CDR3 length: 12; clone size: .; D gene: .; J gene: TRBJ1-2; CDR3 DNA: TGTGCCAGCAGCTACTGGGGGGAGGGCTACACCTTC; CDR3 protein: CASSYWGEGYTF
V gene: TRBV28; CDR3 length: 14; clone size: .; D gene: TRBD1; J gene: TRBJ2-3; CDR3 DNA: TGTGCCAGCAGTCGCGGACAGGGCGCAGATACGCAGTATTTT; CDR3 protein: CASSRGQGADTQYF
V gene: TRBV5-6; CDR3 length: 16; clone size: .; D gene: TRBD2; J gene: TRBJ2-7; CDR3 DNA: TGTGCCAGCAGCTGGGCTACCGGGACTAGCGGCTACGAGCAGTACTTC; CDR3 protein: CASSWATGTSGYEQYF
V gene: TRBV5-1; CDR3 length: 14; clone size: .; D gene: TRBD1; J gene: TRBJ1-6; CDR3 DNA: TGCGCCAGCTCCTTAACAGGGGGAGAATCACCCCTCCACTTT; CDR3 protein: CASSLTGGESPLHF
V gene: TRBV4-2; CDR3 length: 17; clone size: .; D gene: TRBD1; J gene: TRBJ2-2; CDR3 DNA: TGTGCCAGCAGCCAAACTGGACAGGGTAAAGTCACCGGGGAGCTGTTTTTT; CDR3 protein: CASSQTGQGKVTGELFF
V gene: TRBV7-9; CDR3 length: 12; clone size: large; D gene: .; J gene: TRBJ2-1; CDR3 DNA: TGTGCCAGCAGCTTAAAGGCAGGGGAGCAGTTCTTC; CDR3 protein: CASSLKAGEQFF
V gene: TRBV4-1; CDR3 length: 18; clone size: .; D gene: .; J gene: TRBJ2-7; CDR3 DNA: TGCGCCAGCAGCCACCGAGGGGCCCCAGGGGTCCCCTCCTACGAGCAGTACTTC; CDR3 protein: CASSHRGAPGVPSYEQYF
V gene: TRBV7-9; CDR3 length: 16; clone size: .; D gene: .; J gene: TRBJ2-3; CDR3 DNA: TGTGCCAGCATCCCCGGGCCTACAAGGGACACAGATACGCAGTATTTT; CDR3 protein: CASIPGPTRDTDTQYF
V gene: TRBV24-1; CDR3 length: 15; clone size: .; D gene: .; J gene: TRBJ1-4; CDR3 DNA: TGTGCCACCAGTGATCCCCGGCAGGTTAATGAAAAACTGTTTTTT; CDR3 protein: CATSDPRQVNEKLFF
V gene: TRBV9; CDR3 length: 19; clone size: .; D gene: TRBD2; J gene: TRBJ2-1; CDR3 DNA: TGTGCCAGCAGCCCCATCGGGGTGGGCGGGAGTGCTTCCTACAATGAGCAGTTCTTC; CDR3 protein: CASSPIGVGGSASYNEQFF
V gene: TRBV9; CDR3 length: 15; clone size: .; D gene: TRBD2; J gene: TRBJ2-1; CDR3 DNA: TGTGCCAGCAGCGTCCGGACTAGCGGCTACAATGAGCAGTTCTTC; CDR3 protein: CASSVRTSGYNEQFF
V gene: TRBV30; CDR3 length: 14; clone size: .; D gene: TRBD1; J gene: TRBJ2-5; CDR3 DNA: TGTGCCTGGAGTGTTTACGACAGGGGGGAGACCCAGTACTTC; CDR3 protein: CAWSVYDRGETQYF
V gene: TRBV5-1; CDR3 length: 15; clone size: .; D gene: .; J gene: TRBJ2-1; CDR3 DNA: TGCGCCAGCACCTCTAGCTTATCCCCCAACAATGAGCAGTTCTTC; CDR3 protein: CASTSSLSPNNEQFF
V gene: TRBV7-9; CDR3 length: 16; clone size: .; D gene: .; J gene: TRBJ2-7; CDR3 DNA: TGTGCCAGCAGCCAACTGATCGGGGCGAGCTCCTACGAGCAGTACTTC; CDR3 protein: CASSQLIGASSYEQYF
V gene: TRBV3-1/TRBV3-2; CDR3 length: 11; clone size: .; D gene: .; J gene: TRBJ2-1; CDR3 DNA: TGTGCCAGCAGCATTACTAATGAGCAGTTCTTC; CDR3 protein: CASSITNEQFF
V gene: TRBV7-8; CDR3 length: 16; clone size: few; D gene: .; J gene: TRBJ2-1; CDR3 DNA: TGTGCCAGCAGCTCCCGTTCCCCTCTCCTTAGCAATGAGCAGTTCTTC; CDR3 protein: CASSSRSPLLSNEQFF
V gene: TRBV5-4; CDR3 length: 12; clone size: few; D gene: .; J gene: TRBJ2-1; CDR3 DNA: TGTGCCAGCAGCTTGGTTGACTCCGAGCAGTTCTTC; CDR3 protein: CASSLVDSEQFF
V gene: TRBV12-3/TRBV12-4; CDR3 length: 13; clone size: .; D gene: .; J gene: TRBJ2-1; CDR3 DNA: TGTGCCAGCAGTCTACAGGAGCTCAATGAGCAGTTCTTC; CDR3 protein: CASSLQELNEQFF
V gene: TRBV7-2; CDR3 length: 15; clone size: .; D gene: .; J gene: TRBJ2-1; CDR3 DNA: TGTGCCAGCAGCTGGGGTAGCGGAAACTACAATGAGCAGTTCTTC; CDR3 protein: CASSWGSGNYNEQFF
V gene: TRBV30; CDR3 length: 12; clone size: once; D gene: .; J gene: TRBJ2-3; CDR3 DNA: TGTGCCTGGAAAATCCGGGTAGATACGCAGTATTTT; CDR3 protein: CAWKIRVDTQYF
V gene: TRBV7-2; CDR3 length: 13; clone size: .; D gene: .; J gene: TRBJ1-1; CDR3 DNA: TGTGCCAGCAGCTTACAGGGGAACACTGAAGCTTTCTTT; CDR3 protein: CASSLQGNTEAFF
V gene: TRBV5-4; CDR3 length: 20; clone size: .; D gene: .; J gene: TRBJ2-6; CDR3 DNA: TGTGCCAGCAGCTTGGAAATCGGTGGGGGCCCGAGCTCTGGGGCCAACGTCCTGACTTTC; CDR3 protein: CASSLEIGGGPSSGANVLTF
V gene: TRBV28; CDR3 length: 16; clone size: .; D gene: TRBD2; J gene: TRBJ2-1; CDR3 DNA: TGTGCCAGCAGTTTCCCCGGGACTAGCGGGAGAAATGAGCAGTTCTTC; CDR3 protein: CASSFPGTSGRNEQFF
V gene: TRBV28; CDR3 length: 14; clone size: .; D gene: .; J gene: TRBJ2-7; CDR3 DNA: TGTGCCAGCAACCAGGGGAGGGGTGGCTACGAGCAGTACTTC; CDR3 protein: CASNQGRGGYEQYF
V gene: TRBV7-9; CDR3 length: 15; clone size: .; D gene: .; J gene: TRBJ2-2; CDR3 DNA: TGTGCCAGCAGCTTAGTCAGGAGAAACACCGGGGAGCTGTTTTTT; CDR3 protein: CASSLVRRNTGELFF
V gene: TRBV28; CDR3 length: 12; clone size: .; D gene: .; J gene: TRBJ1-5; CDR3 DNA: TGTGCCAGCACCACTCCCCCGGGGACCCAGCATTTT; CDR3 protein: CASTTPPGTQHF
V gene: TRBV19; CDR3 length: 15; clone size: .; D gene: TRBD1; J gene: TRBJ1-4; CDR3 DNA: TGTGCCAGTAGTACCGGGACAGGGAGGAATGAAAAACTGTTTTTT; CDR3 protein: CASSTGTGRNEKLFF
V gene: TRBV30; CDR3 length: 13; clone size: .; D gene: TRBD1; J gene: TRBJ1-2; CDR3 DNA: TGTGCCTGGAGTCGGGACAGGGTCTGGGGCTACACCTTC; CDR3 protein: CAWSRDRVWGYTF
V gene: TRBV12-3/TRBV12-4; CDR3 length: 12; clone size: .; D gene: .; J gene: TRBJ2-3; CDR3 DNA: TGTGCCAGCAGTTTAAAGGCAGATACGCAGTATTTT; CDR3 protein: CASSLKADTQYF
V gene: TRBV11-3; CDR3 length: 15; clone size: .; D gene: TRBD2; J gene: TRBJ2-5; CDR3 DNA: TGTGCCAGCAGCCCAGCGGGAGGGGGTCAAGAGACCCAGTACTTC; CDR3 protein: CASSPAGGGQETQYF